These 19 T cell receptor beta chains share one sample of origin, sequenced in a study of CD8+CD57+ T cells in acquired aplastic anemia. Profiling of TCR beta VDJ combinations and CDR3 sequences used genomic DNA as template. MiXCR, applied by TCRdb to the reads, yields one record per CDR3 protein. The profile shows fewer than 250,000 distinct CDR3 sequences, around half of them singletons. The sample comprised sorted CD4+, CD8+, or CD8+CD57+ T cells (not recorded which) from PBMCs. All receptors come from a human donor in good health, serving as a control.

V and J are TRBV7-8 and TRBJ1-5; no definite D call. The CDR3 runs 14 residues. The V gene lost 5 bases and the J gene lost 0 bases, with 8 bases spanning the gap. Looked up from germline, CDR1 is SGHVS and CDR2 is FQNEAQ. The CDR3 DNA follows: TGTGCCAGCAGCGAGGGAGATAGCAATCAGCCCCAGCATTTT. It yields the protein CASSEGDSNQPQHF.

This clonotype was seen a single time. This chain joins TRBV20-1 and TRBJ1-1; D remains ambiguous. From germline, CDR1 is DFQATT and CDR2 SNEGSKA (reference sequence). V was cut by 0 bases and J by 7 bases, with 15 bases left in between. The CDR3 runs to 14 residues. The CDR3 region is CSARDDRELNEAFF. The CDR3 coding sequence is TGCAGTGCTAGAGATGATAGGGAACTCAATGAAGCTTTCTTT.

The chain is built from TRBV24-1 and TRBJ2-3; 10 bases fit TRBD1. Per the germline V gene, CDR1 is KGHDR and CDR2 is SFDVKD. The V segment lost 2 bases and the J segment 11 bases; nucleotides outside the gene matches: 15. The CDR3 length is 17 residues. This chain's CDR3 is CATSDSRTGGSDNEQYF. In nucleotides, the CDR3 is TGTGCCACCAGTGATTCCAGGACAGGGGGAAGTGACAATGAGCAGTATTTT.

This clonotype came up many times. A junction end diverges from the germline sequence, so it may reflect a read error. The V call is TRBV10-3, the J call TRBJ1-1; tentatively, D is TRBD1 (5 bases). The germline CDR1 and CDR2 sequences are ENHRY and SYGVKD. The length of the CDR3 is 17 residues. CDR3 sequence reads: CAISESGAVKQVTGAFF. As DNA, the CDR3 is TGTGCCATCAGTGAGTCCGGGGCAGTGAAACAAGTGACTGGAGCTTTCTTT.

This clonotype was counted once. This could be a read error, since a much larger clone is one nucleotide away. This chain uses TRBV6-5 with TRBJ1-4; D remains ambiguous. Per germline, CDR1 MNHEY and CDR2 SVGAGI. The length of the CDR3 is 13 residues. CDR3 sequence: CASSYPGNEELFF. CDR3 coding DNA: TGTGCCAGCAGTTACCCAGGCAATGAAGAACTGTTTTTT.

Concerning this clonotype: It is likely a read error, because the conserved phenylalanine at the end of the CDR3 is missing. The V and J genes are TRBV9 and TRBJ2-3, with a tentative D call TRBD1 (6 bases). This CDR3 comprises 14 residues. The V end lost 3 bases, the J end lost 3 bases, and 11 bases lay between the germline ends. The germline V gene encodes CDR1 SGDLS and CDR2 YYNGEE. CDR3 loop: CASSDRDTTDTQYL. CDR3 DNA sequence: TGTGCCAGCAGCGACAGGGATACGACAGATACGCAGTATCTT.

The chain couples TRBV7-8 to TRBJ2-7, with 8 nucleotides matching TRBD1. J was trimmed by 6 bases and V by 4 bases; bases with no gene match: 8. The CDR3 loop spans 14 amino acids. CDR1 is SGHVS and CDR2 is FQNEAQ in the germline V gene. As DNA, the CDR3 is TGTGCCAGCAGCTCCACAGGGGGACCGCGCGAGCAGTACTTC. The encoded protein is CASSSTGGPREQYF.

The genes are TRBV29-1 and TRBJ1-1; tentatively, D is TRBD1 (6 bases). CDR1 SQVTM and CDR2 ANQGSEA come from the germline V gene. V shed 1 base and J shed 2 bases, with 8 bases lying between them. This CDR3 spans 13 amino acids. CDR3 in DNA: TGCAGCGTTGAAGGACAGGCTAACACTGAAGCTTTCTTT. Translated, it gives CSVEGQANTEAFF.

This clonotype was observed a single time. At one end the junction does not follow the germline gene, possibly because of a read error. This sequence joins TRBV30 and TRBJ2-7; weak D call: TRBD2 (5 bases). The CDR3 is 12 residues long. Germline CDR1 GTSNPN, CDR2 SVGIG (reference sequence). The CDR3 region is CAWGRDPYGQYF. CDR3 bases: TGTGCCTGGGGTCGGGATCCCTACGGGCAGTACTTC.

The chain links TRBV7-3 to TRBJ1-1; D is perhaps TRBD1 (5 bases). Germline V gene data show CDR1 as SGHTA and CDR2 as FQGTGA. This CDR3 is built from 13 residues. V lost 3 bases and J 6 bases, leaving 11 bases between the germline ends. Written as DNA, the CDR3 is TGTGCCAGCAGCTTGGTGGACACCGCTGAAGCTTTCTTT. It is translated as CASSLVDTAEAFF.

J is TRBJ1-2 and V is TRBV10-3; D uncertain. The V end was cut by 6 bases, the J end by 8 bases, with 19 bases between. Looked up from germline, CDR1 is ENHRY and CDR2 is SYGVKD. This CDR3 has 14 amino acids. The CDR3 loop is CAISRGDTQSGYTF. The CDR3 bases are TGTGCCATCAGCCGGGGAGACACACAATCGGGCTACACCTTC.

The J gene is TRBJ1-2, the V gene TRBV7-8; 7 bases align to TRBD1. Looked up from germline, CDR1 is SGHVS and CDR2 is FQNEAQ. V shed 5 bases, J shed 2 bases, and the junction held 5 bases outside the gene matches. The CDR3 covers 14 residues. Here the CDR3 DNA reads TGTGCCAGCAGCGATATGACAGGGAACTATGGCTACACCTTC. Translation gives CASSDMTGNYGYTF.

The chain combines TRBV24-1 with TRBJ2-7; 9 bases align to TRBD2. The CDR3 length is 15 residues. Unmatched junction bases numbered 7, after V lost 3 bases and J lost 5 bases. CDR1 is KGHDR and CDR2 is SFDVKD in the germline V gene. The CDR3 coding sequence is TGTGCCACCAGTGATCCGGCGGGAGGGAAGGACGAGCAGTACTTC. It yields the protein CATSDPAGGKDEQYF.

In its sample, this clonotype was seen many times. V gene TRBV6-6 combines with J gene TRBJ1-1; D is ambiguous. Trimming stripped 4 bases from V and 1 base from J, with 10 bases between. The CDR3 sequence is 14 residues long. Looked up from germline, CDR1 is MNHNY and CDR2 is SVGAGI (reference sequence). CDR3 nucleotides: TGTGCCAGCAGTTTGGAGGGTCGGAACACTGAAGCTTTCTTT. It yields the protein CASSLEGRNTEAFF.

Many counts were recorded for this clonotype. J is TRBJ1-1 and V is TRBV12-3 or TRBV12-4; D unclear. The CDR3 is made up of 14 amino acids. V lost 1 base, J lost 2 bases, and 8 bases lay in between. This chain's CDR3 is CASSLGPLNTEAFF. CDR3 bases: TGTGCCAGCAGTTTAGGGCCCCTTAACACTGAAGCTTTCTTT.

Ten or more counts support this clonotype. This chain links TRBV7-2 with TRBJ1-1, with unresolved D. The CDR3 extends over 14 amino acids. CDR1 is SGHTA and CDR2 is FQGNSA in the germline V gene. Between the trimmed V and J ends, which lost 1 base and 0 bases, there was a span of 6 bases. In DNA, the CDR3 is TGTGCCAGCAGCTTAGGCAGGCTGAACACTGAAGCTTTCTTT. This gives the protein CASSLGRLNTEAFF.

There are many counts of this clonotype. The rearrangement links TRBV5-8 to TRBJ2-5, with D hard to call. Between the trimmed V and J ends, which lost 6 bases and 1 base, there was a span of 19 bases. In germline, CDR1 is SGHTS, CDR2 YDEGEE. This CDR3 has 16 amino acids. CDR3 DNA: TGTGCCAGCAACGATGGGATAGAATGGGCCCAAGAGACCCAGTACTTC. Translated, it gives CASNDGIEWAQETQYF.

V and J are TRBV11-3 and TRBJ1-2; no clear D. V was cut by 6 bases and J by 8 bases, with 10 bases left in between. The CDR3 runs to 11 residues. CDR1 is SGHNT and CDR2 is YENEEA in the germline V gene. The CDR3 region has the DNA TGTGCCAGCAGTTGGGGAGGAGGCTACACCTTC. Its protein is CASSWGGGYTF.

This sequence joins TRBV25-1 and TRBJ2-1; perhaps TRBD1 as D (5 bases). The CDR3 totals 13 residues. CDR1 and CDR2 from the germline V gene are MGHDK and SYGVNS. The V gene lost 8 bases and the J gene lost 5 bases, with 13 bases spanning the gap. Here the CDR3 DNA reads TGTGCCAGCGCTCACATGGGGCACAATGAGCAGTTCTTC. This codes for CASAHMGHNEQFF.